This T cell receptor (beta chain) came from a study of cytomegalovirus exposure and HLA in healthy donors. Study findings and constraints: Available immune exposure information covered CMV serostatus only.

The CDR3 extends over 17 amino acids. The V segment lost 0 bases and the J segment 10 bases; nucleotides outside the gene matches: 7. The germline CDR1 and CDR2 sequences are SGHTA and FQGNSA. The PCR made use of 60 Vbeta and 13 Jbeta primers. Under the authors' procedure: About 10 million shared chains were among roughly 81 million unique TCR beta chains counted in a later analysis. Profiled with immunoSEQ multiplex PCR; TCRdb holds only in-frame clones, not every one. That table supplies the V and J calls and clone size; D and trimming were determined from the DNA. The sample shows around 120,000 clones, about four fifths of them seen only once. Of note for this clone: Its antigen is undetermined.

The receptor comes from a woman in her thirties or forties in good health and CMV-seronegative. The chain recombines TRBV7-2 with TRBJ2-1; TRBD2 aligns across 15 bases. Source material: PBMCs. In DNA form, the CDR3 reads TGTGCCAGCAGCTTAGCCCGGACTAGCGGGAGGGCCGAAGAGCAGTTCTTC. Amino acid sequence: CASSLARTSGRAEEQFF.